Each of the 9 T cell receptor beta chains below was sequenced from the same sample in a study of shared clonotypes between healthy human individuals. The assay was immunoSEQ multiplex PCR, and TCRdb's table has in-frame clones only and misses some. The repertoire holds under 600,000 clones, 97% seen once, with approximately 0.057% in the top ten. The source material was naive CD4+ T cells sorted from blood. Subset given: CD45RA+ positively selected. The source of these receptors is a young woman in good health.

J is TRBJ2-7 and V is TRBV28; 8 nucleotides match TRBD1. Germline values: CDR1 MDHEN, CDR2 SYDVKM. The ends lost 6 bases at V and 5 bases at J; junction bases unmatched: 12. The CDR3 covers 15 residues. The CDR3 DNA sequence: TGTGCCAGCAGAGGGAGTGGGACAGGAAAAAACGAGCAGTACTTC. Translation gives CASRGSGTGKNEQYF. Variable domain in full (rest from reference TRBV28 and TRBJ2-7): DVKVTQSSRYLVKRTGEKVFLECVQDMDHENMFWYRQDPGLGLRLIYFSYDVKMKEKGDIPEGYSVSREKKERFSLILESASTNQTSMYLCASRGSGTGKNEQYFGPGTRLTVT.

A single count supports this clone. The CDR3 protein is CASRPDRPGWNTIYF. CDR3 bases: TGTGCCAGCAGACCAGACAGGCCTGGATGGAACACCATATATTTT. The genes are TRBV2 and TRBJ1-3, with D perhaps TRBD1 (6 bases). Germline V gene lookup returns CDR1 SNHLY and CDR2 FYNNEI. This CDR3 spans 15 amino acids. Trimming took 6 bases from V and 7 from J, leaving 19 bases between them.

This clone was seen just once. The chain combines TRBV2 with TRBJ2-2, with D possibly TRBD2 on 5 matching bases. Germline V gene data show CDR1 as SNHLY and CDR2 as FYNNEI. The CDR3 sequence is 13 residues long. Trimming pared 6 bases from V and 7 bases from J, leaving 12 bases between. CDR3 nucleotides: TGTGCCAGCAGGCAATTACTAGGCGGGGAGCTGTTTTTT. This gives the protein CASRQLLGGELFF.

In regard to this clone: Other DNA sequences of this sample code for an identical CDR3. The chain recombines TRBV28 with TRBJ1-2, with D hard to call. Trimming removed 7 bases from V and 2 bases from J, with 8 bases in between. Per the germline V gene, CDR1 is MDHEN and CDR2 is SYDVKM. CDR3 length equals 12 residues. As DNA, the CDR3 is TGTGCCAGCACTGATCGAAACTATGGCTACACCTTC. Protein product: CASTDRNYGYTF.

The V gene is TRBV28, the J gene TRBJ2-3; D gene ambiguous. Trimming pared 1 base from V and 0 bases from J, leaving 11 bases between. Germline values: CDR1 MDHEN, CDR2 SYDVKM. This CDR3 is built from 16 residues. DNA for the CDR3: TGTGCCAGCAGTTTATTTCGTTGGCGGAGCACAGATACGCAGTATTTT. Amino acids: CASSLFRWRSTDTQYF. Based on the CDR3 plus reference TRBV28 and TRBJ2-3, the full variable domain is DVKVTQSSRYLVKRTGEKVFLECVQDMDHENMFWYRQDPGLGLRLIYFSYDVKMKEKGDIPEGYSVSREKKERFSLILESASTNQTSMYLCASSLFRWRSTDTQYFGPGTRLTVL.

The V gene is TRBV7-6, the J gene TRBJ2-7; D possibly corresponds to TRBD1 (5 bases). Trimming took off 4 bases at V and 1 base at J, with 17 bases between the two ends. The CDR3 runs 16 residues. Germline lookup yields CDR1 SGHVS and CDR2 FNYEAQ. CDR3 bases: TGTGCCAGCAGCTGGGGCGACGCTAGGGGTTCCTACGAGCAGTACTTC. This gives the protein CASSWGDARGSYEQYF.

The V gene is TRBV28, the J gene TRBJ1-2; D unclear. CDR1 is MDHEN, CDR2 SYDVKM, per germline. Trimming removed 1 base from V and 7 bases from J, with 16 bases in between. CDR3 length: 15 amino acids. In nucleotides, the CDR3 is TGTGCCAGCAGTTTATCCGTTGGCAGATTGATTGGCTACACCTTC. Translation: CASSLSVGRLIGYTF.

V is TRBV28 and J is TRBJ1-2; D is undetermined. Between the trimmed V and J ends, which lost 5 bases and 3 bases, there was a span of 7 bases. The germline V gene encodes CDR1 MDHEN and CDR2 SYDVKM. CDR3 length: 12 residues. This chain's CDR3 is CASSRSDYGYTF. CDR3 in DNA: TGTGCCAGCAGTAGGAGTGACTATGGCTACACCTTC.

The genes are TRBV10-2 and TRBJ2-7; D is possibly TRBD2 (5 bases). Trimming removed 0 bases at V and 1 base at J, with 16 bases between. This CDR3 has 17 residues. Germline values: CDR1 WSHSY, CDR2 SAAADI. The CDR3 DNA follows: TGCGCCAGCAGTGAGTCCGGGTGGAGTAGCGCGTCCTACGAGCAGTACTTC. This translates into CASSESGWSSASYEQYF.